The T cell receptor (beta chain) under discussion was sequenced for a study of beta chain features in type 1 diabetes. Study overall: Age, gender and cell yields were alike across patients and healthy donors.

The whole isolated RNA underwent reverse transcription, so sequencing captured expressed TCRB transcripts. Repertoires were generated with immunoSEQ multiplex PCR, while TCRdb's copy carries only in-frame clones and drops some. The sample has 25,000 to 30,000 clones, approximately 64% seen once; the top ten hold less than 3%. The germline V gene encodes CDR1 MNHNS and CDR2 SASEGT. V was clipped by 5 bases and J by 8 bases, with 12 bases between them. The CDR3 has 12 amino acids. On this clone: Its cognate antigen is unknown.

General observations from the study: Lower insertion and higher deletion counts appeared at VDJ junctions in type 1 diabetes patients. Moderate yet significant TCRB CDR3 shortening was seen in Type 1 diabetes patients in all four CD4+ subsets.

This TCR was recovered from a woman in her 30s with type 1 diabetes. The sample was Tregs from blood. This chain links TRBV6-1 with TRBJ1-2, with D tentatively TRBD1 (5 bases). The CDR3 spells CASSPWGVGYTF. Written as DNA, the CDR3 is TGTGCCAGCAGTCCTTGGGGGGTAGGCTACACCTTC.